Below are 10 T cell receptor beta chains sequenced from a single sample in a study of memory CD4+ T cells and cytomegalovirus serostatus. Sequenced by immunoSEQ multiplex PCR; TCRdb stores in-frame clones only, minus some. The table shows approximately 52,000 clones, with roughly three quarters occurring only once. The sort gate was single viable CD3+CD4+CD8-CD45RO+ cells for memory CD4+ T cells. The sequenced sample was memory CD4+ T cells from blood. The origin of the receptors is an adult in good health and CMV-seronegative.

This clone has more than one count but fewer than ten. The chain employs TRBV28 and TRBJ1-5; D may be TRBD1 (5 bases). The CDR3 spans 12 residues. Trimming pared 6 bases from V and 2 bases from J, leaving 5 bases between. Germline V gene sequence: CDR1 MDHEN, CDR2 SYDVKM. In DNA, the CDR3 is TGTGCCAGCAGGGGGGGCAATCAGCCCCAGCATTTT. Amino acids: CASRGGNQPQHF. The complete variable domain, with remaining parts taken from reference TRBV28 and TRBJ1-5, reads DVKVTQSSRYLVKRTGEKVFLECVQDMDHENMFWYRQDPGLGLRLIYFSYDVKMKEKGDIPEGYSVSREKKERFSLILESASTNQTSMYLCASRGGNQPQHFGDGTRLSIL.

The J gene is TRBJ1-5, the V gene TRBV5-6; possibly TRBD1 for D (5 bases). V was trimmed by 4 bases and J by 4 bases, leaving 12 bases between them. From germline, CDR1 is SGHDT and CDR2 YYEEEE. The CDR3 is 14 amino acids. Written as DNA, the CDR3 is TGTGCCAGCAGCGCAGGGTATCCGAATCAGCCCCAGCATTTT. It codes for CASSAGYPNQPQHF.

CDR3 in DNA: TGCGCCAGCAGCCGTCGAGACAGGGGCGATAATTCACCCCTCCACTTT. Translation gives CASSRRDRGDNSPLHF. V and J are TRBV5-1 and TRBJ1-6, with 8 bases identical to TRBD1. V shed 4 bases, J shed 5 bases, and the junction held 8 bases outside the gene matches. CDR1 SGHRS and CDR2 YFSETQ come from the germline V gene. This CDR3 contains 16 residues. The full variable domain, its missing parts supplied by reference TRBV5-1 and TRBJ1-6, is KAGVTQTPRYLIKTRGQQVTLSCSPISGHRSVSWYQQTPGQGLQFLFEYFSETQRNKGNFPGRFSGRQFSNSRSEMNVSTLELGDSALYLCASSRRDRGDNSPLHFGNGTRLTVT.

The rearrangement joins TRBV6-5 to TRBJ1-2; D gene ambiguous. Trimming removed 6 bases at V and 3 bases at J, with 11 bases between. From germline, CDR1 is MNHEY and CDR2 SVGAGI. The CDR3 contains 13 residues. The DNA for the CDR3 is TGTGCCAGCAGGGCCTCTTGGCACTATGGCTACACCTTC. Protein: CASRASWHYGYTF.

The CDR3 nucleotides read TGTGCCACCAGCAGAGTGCGGACAGGGAGCAATCAGCCCCAGCATTTT. Its protein is CATSRVRTGSNQPQHF. The chain couples TRBV15 to TRBJ1-5, with 8 bases fitting TRBD1. V lost 1 base and J lost 1; bases outside the gene matches: 3. CDR3 length: 16 amino acids. CDR1 LNHNV and CDR2 YYDKDF come from the germline V gene (reference sequence).

This clone showed up just once. The genes are TRBV5-1 and TRBJ2-7; D unresolved. Between the trimmed V and J ends, which lost 4 bases and 2 bases, there was a span of 4 bases. The CDR3 has 11 amino acids. Germline CDR1 SGHRS, CDR2 YFSETQ. CDR3 amino acids: CASSLAYEQYF. CDR3 coding DNA: TGCGCCAGCAGCCTGGCCTACGAGCAGTACTTC.

The CDR3 region is CAWTRTRLGEQYF. CDR3 nucleotides: TGTGCCTGGACCAGGACACGGCTTGGCGAGCAGTACTTC. The chain uses TRBV30 and TRBJ2-7, with a tentative D call TRBD1 (5 bases). The germline V gene has CDR1 GTSNPN and CDR2 SVGIG (reference sequence). This CDR3 has 13 residues. Trimming pared 4 bases from V and 6 bases from J, leaving 16 bases between. The complete variable domain, with remaining parts taken from reference TRBV30 and TRBJ2-7, reads SQTIHQWPATLVQPVGSPLSLECTVEGTSNPNLYWYRQAAGRGLQLLFYSVGIGQISSEVPQNLSASRPQDRQFILSSKKLLLSDSGFYLCAWTRTRLGEQYFGPGTRLTVT.

V is TRBV5-1 and J is TRBJ1-1, with D possibly TRBD1 on 5 matching bases. The CDR3 has 15 residues. Per germline, CDR1 SGHRS and CDR2 YFSETQ. V was shortened by 0 bases and J by 4 bases, with 13 bases between the two germline ends. CDR3 region: CASSLVPGRGTEAFF. The CDR3 bases are TGCGCCAGCAGCTTGGTGCCAGGGCGGGGCACTGAAGCTTTCTTT.

This rearrangement joins TRBV11-2 to TRBJ2-2, with D perhaps matching TRBD1 (5 bases). Looked up from germline, CDR1 is SGHAT and CDR2 is FQNNGV. CDR3 length: 15 amino acids. V lost 4 bases and J 7 bases, leaving 16 bases between the germline ends. The CDR3 sequence is CASSSRQGHGGELFF. In nucleotides, the CDR3 is TGTGCCAGCAGCTCGCGGCAGGGTCACGGCGGGGAGCTGTTTTTT.

Turning to this clone: The junction and the germline gene differ at one end; a read error may be behind it. The chain recombines TRBV30 with TRBJ1-2; no clear D. Germline lookup yields CDR1 GTSNPN and CDR2 SVGIG (reference sequence). The CDR3 runs to 11 residues. The CDR3 spells CAWSSIYGSTF. The DNA for the CDR3 is TGTGCCTGGTCATCTATCTATGGCTCCACCTTC. The whole variable domain, remainder taken from reference TRBV30 and TRBJ1-2, is SQTIHQWPATLVQPVGSPLSLECTVEGTSNPNLYWYRQAAGRGLQLLFYSVGIGQISSEVPQNLSASRPQDRQFILSSKKLLLSDSGFYLCAWSSIYGSTFGSGTRLTVV.